This paragraph reports one T cell receptor beta chain. Its cognate antigen is unknown. This entry is derived from a study of glioma-infiltrating T cells after dendritic cell vaccination. Trimming removed 5 bases from V and 5 bases from J; junction bases left unmatched: 5. Germline assignment: CDR1 SEHNR and CDR2 FQNEAQ (reference sequence). The CDR3 length is 14 residues. Study-level results: Only a small number of patients had complete blood and tumor samples.

Repertoires were generated with immunoSEQ multiplex PCR, while TCRdb's copy carries only in-frame clones and drops some. The data contain tens of thousands of clones, roughly 82% of them singletons. The chain carries TRBV7-9 and TRBJ1-4; 7 bases fit TRBD1. This TCR came from a human donor with glioblastoma. Material: blood, obtained before dendritic cell vaccination. CDR3 sequence: CASSPTGTNEKLFF. CDR3 nucleotides: TGTGCCAGCAGCCCGACAGGGACAAATGAAAAACTGTTTTTT.